This entry lists 21 T cell receptor beta chains sequenced from one sample in a study of response to subunit inactivated influenza vaccine. One entry per CDR3 protein results from TCRdb running MiXCR on the RT-PCR reads. The data hold over 650,000 distinct CDR3 sequences, with roughly 20% observed a single time. This specimen consisted of PBMCs from blood, obtained 4 to 6 days after vaccination. The receptors shown here come from a man aged 45-65 years who received an inactivated influenza vaccine.

This clonotype turned up a few times. This chain uses TRBV20-1 with TRBJ2-1; TRBD2 matches at 10 bases. This CDR3 contains 14 residues. The V gene end was trimmed by 6 bases and the J gene end by 7 bases; junction bases not matched to a gene: 9. The V gene's germline CDR1 is DFQATT and CDR2 SNEGSKA (reference sequence). For the CDR3, the DNA is TGCAGTGCAGCCGGGACTAGCGCTGTGAATGAGCAGTTCTTC. Translating it yields CSAAGTSAVNEQFF.

The rearrangement joins TRBV6-5 to TRBJ2-1, with 9 bases that match TRBD1. CDR3 length: 17 amino acids. Germline-derived CDR1 and CDR2 are MNHEY and SVGAGI. J gave up 1 base and V 2 bases, and 6 bases lay outside the gene matches. This CDR3 reads CASSYGTGRTSYNEQFF. DNA of the CDR3: TGTGCCAGCAGTTACGGGACAGGGAGAACATCCTACAATGAGCAGTTCTTC.

This CDR3 is CASRATSGTGETQYF. The CDR3 region has the DNA TGTGCCAGCAGGGCGACTAGCGGGACAGGGGAGACCCAGTACTTC. The chain has TRBV28 and TRBJ2-5, with 11 bases that match TRBD2. Germline V gene lookup returns CDR1 MDHEN and CDR2 SYDVKM. The CDR3 spans 15 residues. V gave up 6 bases and J gave up 5 bases; unmatched junction bases: 8.

This clonotype was detected a few times. The chain is built from TRBV6-4 and TRBJ2-1, with unresolved D. V was cut by 2 bases and J by 6 bases, with 8 bases left in between. This CDR3 contains 13 residues. The germline gives CDR1 MRHNA, CDR2 SNTAGT. The chain's CDR3 is CASSDGLSNEQFF. The CDR3 DNA reads TGTGCCAGCAGTGACGGGCTTTCCAATGAGCAGTTCTTC.

The chain couples TRBV7-9 to TRBJ2-7; no definite D call. V was shortened by 7 bases and J by 2 bases, with 15 bases between the two germline ends. Per the germline V gene, CDR1 is SEHNR and CDR2 is FQNEAQ (reference sequence). This CDR3 has 14 amino acids. CDR3 sequence: CASNSIKVPYEQYF. For the CDR3, the DNA is TGTGCCAGCAACTCGATTAAGGTTCCCTACGAGCAGTACTTC.

This rearrangement joins TRBV19 to TRBJ2-3; D uncertain. Germline V gene lookup returns CDR1 LNHDA and CDR2 SQIVND (reference sequence). This CDR3 spans 14 amino acids. Trimming took off 1 base at V and 6 bases at J, with 11 bases between the two ends. The CDR3, as DNA: TGTGCCAGTAGTATAGGCCAAGGAAGGGATACGCAGTATTTT. Translation: CASSIGQGRDTQYF.

The sample holds a few counts of this clonotype. J is TRBJ1-6 and V is TRBV20-1; D possibly corresponds to TRBD1 (6 bases). This CDR3 has 16 residues. From germline, CDR1 is DFQATT and CDR2 SNEGSKA (reference sequence). The V gene lost 1 base and the J gene lost 7 bases, with 17 bases spanning the gap. The DNA of the CDR3 is TGCAGTGCTAGAGTGCGCTTATGGGGGCAGAATTCACCCCTCCACTTT. This sequence encodes CSARVRLWGQNSPLHF.

Ten or more counts support this clonotype. V is TRBV15 and J is TRBJ1-2, with D maybe TRBD1 (6 bases). V was pared by 9 bases and J by 0 bases, with 17 bases between. The CDR3 extends over 15 amino acids. From germline, CDR1 is LNHNV and CDR2 YYDKDF (reference sequence). CDR3 sequence reads: CATRQDIGSNYGYTF. CDR3 DNA sequence: TGTGCCACAAGACAGGACATAGGATCTAACTATGGCTACACCTTC.

The chain is built from TRBV5-1 and TRBJ2-2; a possible D gene is TRBD1 (7 bases). The CDR3 runs to 15 residues. The germline gives CDR1 SGHRS, CDR2 YFSETQ. Trimming pared 4 bases from V and 6 bases from J, leaving 16 bases between. The DNA of the CDR3 is TGCGCCAGCAGCGAGGGCTTCAGGGGGGCCGGGGAGCTGTTTTTT. This codes for CASSEGFRGAGELFF.

The chain combines TRBV30 with TRBJ1-1, with D possibly being TRBD1 (5 bases). From germline, CDR1 is GTSNPN and CDR2 SVGIG (reference sequence). V was shortened by 4 bases and J by 7 bases, with 10 bases between the two germline ends. The CDR3 is 11 amino acids. In DNA, the CDR3 is TGTGCCTGGACAGGGACGGTTGAAGCTTTCTTT. Translating gives CAWTGTVEAFF.

This clonotype has more than one count but fewer than ten. The chain employs TRBV7-2 and TRBJ2-1, with 10 bases lining up with TRBD2. Trimming took 1 base from V and 9 from J; bases not matched to a gene: 21. The V gene's germline CDR1 is SGHTA and CDR2 FQGNSA. This CDR3 has 20 residues. CDR3 coding DNA: TGTGCCAGCAGCTTAGTGCCCGGCAGGGGGTCTAGCGGGAGATCGGGTGAGCAGTTCTTC. Translation: CASSLVPGRGSSGRSGEQFF.

This clonotype was seen more than once but under ten times. The V and J genes are TRBV25-1 and TRBJ2-1; D remains ambiguous. Trimming removed 2 bases from V and 5 bases from J, with 10 bases in between. CDR3 size: 14 residues. Germline V gene data show CDR1 as MGHDK and CDR2 as SYGVNS. DNA for the CDR3: TGTGCCAGCAGTGAAGCCCCGCTGAACAATGAGCAGTTCTTC. Protein: CASSEAPLNNEQFF.

This rearrangement joins TRBV3-1 to TRBJ2-1; no clear D gene. This CDR3 is built from 14 residues. V was trimmed by 7 bases and J by 6 bases, leaving 16 bases between them. Germline V gene sequence: CDR1 LGHDT, CDR2 YNNKEL (reference sequence). CDR3 amino acids: CASTAREKSNEQFF. The CDR3 coding sequence is TGTGCCAGCACCGCACGCGAGAAATCCAATGAGCAGTTCTTC.

The chain links TRBV11-3 to TRBJ2-5; D not certain. The CDR3 totals 12 residues. The ends were cut back, 4 bases at V and 6 bases at J, with 9 bases in the middle. Germline CDR1 is SGHNT and CDR2 is YENEEA. The DNA for the CDR3 is TGTGCCAGCAGCTCCGACCGGAAGACCCAGTACTTC. This translates into CASSSDRKTQYF.

The gene calls are TRBV7-6 and TRBJ2-7, with TRBD2 identical over 11 bases. This CDR3 is built from 17 residues. Germline V lookup: CDR1 SGHVS, CDR2 FNYEAQ. The V segment lost 0 bases and the J segment 2 bases; nucleotides outside the gene matches: 6. CDR3 sequence: CASSLALGTSGTYEQYF. CDR3 DNA sequence: TGTGCCAGCAGCTTAGCGCTGGGGACTAGCGGCACCTACGAGCAGTACTTC.

This clonotype has ten or more counts. An end of the junction differs from the germline gene, which may be a read error. The chain uses TRBV12-3 or TRBV12-4 and TRBJ2-7; TRBD1 might be the D (6 bases). The length of the CDR3 is 14 residues. This chain's CDR3 is CASSLGGSLYEQYF. The CDR3 nucleotides are TGTGCCAGCAGCTTAGGGGGTTCCCTTTACGAGCAGTACTTC.

The chain uses TRBV15 and TRBJ2-7; D remains ambiguous. The CDR3 consists of 16 residues. V was cut by 1 base and J by 0 bases, with 13 bases left in between. The germline CDR1 and CDR2 sequences are LNHNV and YYDKDF (reference sequence). CDR3 sequence: CATSRGLDPSSYEQYF. CDR3 DNA sequence: TGTGCCACCAGCAGAGGACTTGACCCTAGCTCCTACGAGCAGTACTTC.

Only one count was recorded for this clonotype. CDR3 DNA: TGCAGTGCGAAGACTCCGGCACTCAATGAGCAGTTCTTC. Translation: CSAKTPALNEQFF. The rearrangement uses TRBV20-1 and TRBJ2-1; no reliable D call. The CDR3 loop spans 13 amino acids. Trimming took 6 bases from V and 6 from J, leaving 15 bases between them. The germline CDR1 and CDR2 sequences are DFQATT and SNEGSKA (reference sequence).

This chain links TRBV20-1 with TRBJ1-1; D remains ambiguous. The CDR3 sequence is 15 residues long. Germline V gene lookup returns CDR1 DFQATT and CDR2 SNEGSKA (reference sequence). With 6 bases removed from V and 1 base from J, the gap between germline ends came to 18 bases. The CDR3 region is CSASRLGRENTEAFF. The CDR3 coding sequence is TGCAGTGCGTCCCGCTTGGGGAGGGAGAACACTGAAGCTTTCTTT.

This clonotype appeared a few times. The rearrangement uses TRBV6-1 and TRBJ2-7; no clear D. V gave up 6 bases and J gave up 3 bases, with 15 bases separating them. The CDR3 spans 14 residues. The germline gives CDR1 MNHNS, CDR2 SASEGT. In nucleotides, the CDR3 is TGTGCCAGCAGCCGCGGCAGGAGTCGCTACGAGCAGTACTTC. It translates to CASSRGRSRYEQYF.

The chain carries TRBV11-2 and TRBJ2-1, with a weak D call TRBD2 (5 bases). This CDR3 region has 14 residues. V lost 4 bases to trimming and J lost 6 bases, with 13 bases between them. Germline lookup yields CDR1 SGHAT and CDR2 FQNNGV. The CDR3 region has the DNA TGTGCCAGCAGCTCCCCGGCGGGTTTCAATGAGCAGTTCTTC. Protein sequence: CASSSPAGFNEQFF.